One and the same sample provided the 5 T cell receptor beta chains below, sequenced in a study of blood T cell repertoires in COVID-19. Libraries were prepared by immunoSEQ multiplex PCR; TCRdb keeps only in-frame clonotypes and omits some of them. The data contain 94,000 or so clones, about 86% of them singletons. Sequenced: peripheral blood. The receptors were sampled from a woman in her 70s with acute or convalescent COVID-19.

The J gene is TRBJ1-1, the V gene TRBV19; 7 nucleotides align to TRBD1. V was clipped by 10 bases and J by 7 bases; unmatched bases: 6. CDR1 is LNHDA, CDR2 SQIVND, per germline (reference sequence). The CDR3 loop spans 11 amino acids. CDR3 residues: CATFRGNEAFF. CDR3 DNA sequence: TGTGCCACATTCAGGGGGAATGAAGCTTTCTTT. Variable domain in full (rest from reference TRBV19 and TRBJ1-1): DGGITQSPKYLFRKEGQNVTLSCEQNLNHDAMYWYRQDPGQGLRLIYYSQIVNDFQKGDIAEGYSVSREKKESFPLTVTSAQKNPTAFYLCATFRGNEAFFGQGTRLTVV.

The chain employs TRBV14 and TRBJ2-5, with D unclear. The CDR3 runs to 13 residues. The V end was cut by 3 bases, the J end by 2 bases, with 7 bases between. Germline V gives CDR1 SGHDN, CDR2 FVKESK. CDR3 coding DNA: TGTGCCAGCAGCCACGGTCTGCAAGAGACCCAGTACTTC. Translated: CASSHGLQETQYF.

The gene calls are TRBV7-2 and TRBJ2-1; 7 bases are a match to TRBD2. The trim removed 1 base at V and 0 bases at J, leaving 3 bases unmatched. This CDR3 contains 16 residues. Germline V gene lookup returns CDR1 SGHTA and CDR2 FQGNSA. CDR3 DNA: TGTGCCAGCAGCTTAGTAGGCGGGAGCTCCTACAATGAGCAGTTCTTC. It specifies CASSLVGGSSYNEQFF.

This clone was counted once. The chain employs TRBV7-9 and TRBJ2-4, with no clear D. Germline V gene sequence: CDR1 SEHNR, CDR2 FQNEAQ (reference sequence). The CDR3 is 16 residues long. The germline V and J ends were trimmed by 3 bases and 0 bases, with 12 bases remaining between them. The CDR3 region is CASSFLGGGAKNIQYF. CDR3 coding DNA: TGTGCCAGCAGCTTCCTAGGCGGTGGAGCCAAAAACATTCAGTACTTC.

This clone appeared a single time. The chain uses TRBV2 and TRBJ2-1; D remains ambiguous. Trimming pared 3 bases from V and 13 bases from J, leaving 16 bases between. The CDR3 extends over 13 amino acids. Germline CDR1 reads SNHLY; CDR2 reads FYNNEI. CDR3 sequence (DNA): TGTGCCAGCAGTGATTGGTTTGAGACATCCCAGTTCTTC. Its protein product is CASSDWFETSQFF.